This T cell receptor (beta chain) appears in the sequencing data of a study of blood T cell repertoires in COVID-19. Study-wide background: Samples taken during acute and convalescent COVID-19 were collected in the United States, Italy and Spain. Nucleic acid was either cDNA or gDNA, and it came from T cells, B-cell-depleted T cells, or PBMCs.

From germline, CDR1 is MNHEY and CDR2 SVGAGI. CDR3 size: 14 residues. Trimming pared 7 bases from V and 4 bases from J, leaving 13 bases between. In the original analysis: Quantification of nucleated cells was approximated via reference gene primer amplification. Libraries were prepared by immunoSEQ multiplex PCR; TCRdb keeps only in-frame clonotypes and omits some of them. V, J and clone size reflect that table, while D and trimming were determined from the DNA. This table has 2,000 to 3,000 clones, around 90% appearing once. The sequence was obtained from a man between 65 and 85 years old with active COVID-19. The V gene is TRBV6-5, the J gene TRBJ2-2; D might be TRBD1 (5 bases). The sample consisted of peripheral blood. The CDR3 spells CASKVQGITGELFF. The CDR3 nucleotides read TGTGCCAGCAAGGTGCAGGGTATCACCGGGGAGCTGTTTTTT.